Below, one TCR beta chain is given with its context. Germline loops: CDR1 MNHEY, CDR2 SVGAGI. The CDR3 has 12 amino acids. V was clipped by 6 bases and J by 10 bases; unmatched bases: 8. The data were produced by immunoSEQ multiplex PCR, yet TCRdb's version contains in-frame clones alone and is incomplete. The sample holds about 370,000 clones, more than 70% seen once. This sample stems from a study of blood T cell repertoires in COVID-19. The chain links TRBV6-5 to TRBJ1-1; 7 nucleotides line up with TRBD1. Sequencing was done on a sample of peripheral blood. This sequence originates from a woman in her twenties or thirties with COVID-19, enrolled during active disease. The CDR3 sequence: CASRYRQGAAFF. DNA of the CDR3: TGTGCCAGCAGGTATCGACAGGGAGCAGCTTTCTTT.